The clone carrying this T cell receptor beta chain was seen only a few times. The CDR3 covers 13 residues. Per germline, CDR1 SGHKS and CDR2 YYEKEE (reference sequence). The V gene lost 3 bases and the J gene lost 4 bases, with 9 bases spanning the gap. The authors prepared the TCRbeta library with unique molecular identifiers. TCRdb reprocessed the PCR reads via MiXCR and lists one record per CDR3 protein. The sample consists of around 370,000 distinct CDR3 sequences, 9% to 12% of them appearing once. The record originates from a study of T-cell reconstitution after alpha-beta-depleted transplantation in children.

The chain employs TRBV5-5 and TRBJ2-3; maybe TRBD2 (5 bases). The sample consisted of PBMCs from the stem cell graft donor, taken from the stem cell graft. This TCR derives from a human donor who donated a stem cell graft to a child with acute lymphoblastic leukemia. CDR3 in amino acids: CASSSDWPDTQYF. CDR3 nucleotide sequence: TGTGCCAGCAGCTCGGACTGGCCAGATACGCAGTATTTT.